This TCR beta chain comes out of a study of blood T cell repertoires in COVID-19 (TCRdb year 2020). Regarding the study in general: Collaborator samples came from the United States, Italy and Spain and covered acute and convalescent phases of COVID-19. Subjects who had been exposed to COVID-19, were actively infected with it, or had recovered from it provided the deeply sampled blood TCRbeta repertoires that made up the dataset. Where available, HLA class I and class II types were taken from metadata supplied by the sample provider and were not determined by assay-based typing. The repertoires were released in a freely available public database intended as a resource for research on the immune response to SARS-CoV-2. The samples were drawn from the first 160 participants of the ongoing ImmuneRACE study and from 950 to 1,500 subjects provided by 6 global collaborators. The prospective study material was composed of cDNA or gDNA derived from T cells, B-cell-depleted T cells, or PBMCs. Sample metadata almost always included a de-identified subject ID, COVID-19 status, age in years and sex. Study-wide findings and limitations: How much clinical and demographic metadata was included differed by source and by participant, and the metadata was provided uncurated.

TCRbeta CDR3 regions were amplified from genomic DNA using the immunoSEQ Assay, a bias-controlled multiplex PCR. The paper's processing steps were these. The number of nucleated cells in each sample was estimated from the amplification of reference gene primers within the assay. To quantify the absolute abundance of each unique TCRbeta CDR3 rearrangement, sequence reads were collapsed and filtered. For each sample, productive Simpson clonality was calculated as the square root of Simpson's diversity index across productive rearrangements. The table comes from immuneACCESS by way of TCRdb, which keeps in-frame sequences with V and J called. Part of the clones is missing from these tables; in studies checked, under half for an unresolved V gene and the rest for unknown reasons. V, J and clone size were drawn from that table, and D and trimming were deduced from the DNA. Counted in this sample were around 160,000 clones; approximately 80% of them appeared once. The biggest ten clones account for 11% of the sample.

Trimming removed 3 bases from V and 1 base from J; the gene matches leave 18 bases unexplained. According to the germline V gene, CDR1 reads SQVTM and CDR2 reads ANQGSEA. Taken from cysteine to phenylalanine, the CDR3 has 20 residues. Solely the CDR3 DNA is kept, with 60 bases framed from the first base. Whole blood was collected in K2EDTA tubes by collaborating institutions according to the institutions' own protocols. Collaborator samples were shipped for TCRbeta analysis as frozen whole blood, isolated PBMCs, or DNA extracted from either sample type. Remarks on this clone: Its antigen is currently not known. It has no much larger one-base neighbor in the sample; base qualities were not kept.

Sequenced input: peripheral blood. The sequence links TRBV29-1 to TRBJ1-1, and TRBD1 aligns with 12 junction nucleotides. The TCR sequence derives from a human donor in a cohort sampled during active COVID-19. The CDR3 protein sequence reads: CSVDPITGDRGRPGNTEAFF. The DNA sequence reads TGCAGCGTTGACCCAATAACCGGGGACAGGGGGCGACCCGGGAACACTGAAGCTTTCTTT.